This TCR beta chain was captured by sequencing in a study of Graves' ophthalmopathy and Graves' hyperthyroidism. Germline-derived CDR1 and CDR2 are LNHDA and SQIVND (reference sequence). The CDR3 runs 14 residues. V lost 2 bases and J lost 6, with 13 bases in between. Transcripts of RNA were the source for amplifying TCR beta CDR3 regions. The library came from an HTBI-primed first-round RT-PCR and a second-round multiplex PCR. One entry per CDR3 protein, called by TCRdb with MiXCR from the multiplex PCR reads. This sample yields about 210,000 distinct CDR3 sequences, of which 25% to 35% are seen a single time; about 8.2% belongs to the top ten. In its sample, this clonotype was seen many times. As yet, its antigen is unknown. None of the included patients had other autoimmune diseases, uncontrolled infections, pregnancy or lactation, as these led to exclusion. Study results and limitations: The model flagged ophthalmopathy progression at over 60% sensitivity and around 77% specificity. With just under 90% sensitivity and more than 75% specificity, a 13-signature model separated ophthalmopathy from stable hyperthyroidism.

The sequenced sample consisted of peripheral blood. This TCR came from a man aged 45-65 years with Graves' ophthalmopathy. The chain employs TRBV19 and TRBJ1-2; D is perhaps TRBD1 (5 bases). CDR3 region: CASSISVGTHGYTF. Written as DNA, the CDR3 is TGTGCCAGTAGTATATCTGTCGGGACCCATGGCTACACCTTC. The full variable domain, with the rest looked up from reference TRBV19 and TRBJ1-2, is DGGITQSPKYLFRKEGQNVTLSCEQNLNHDAMYWYRQDPGQGLRLIYYSQIVNDFQKGDIAEGYSVSREKKESFPLTVTSAQKNPTAFYLCASSISVGTHGYTFGSGTRLTVV.